This entry features one TCR beta chain sequence. Some clones are missing from TCRdb's copy, which holds only in-frame ones; the method was immunoSEQ multiplex PCR. The sample lists nearly 350,000 clones, about 93% occurring once. This sample was taken from a study of blood T cell repertoires in COVID-19. Study overall: Nucleic acid was either cDNA or gDNA, and it came from T cells, B-cell-depleted T cells, or PBMCs.

Germline V lookup: CDR1 MNHEY, CDR2 SVGAGI. The CDR3 extends over 15 amino acids. This chain joins TRBV6-5 and TRBJ1-4, with D possibly matching TRBD1 (5 bases). Sequencing was performed on peripheral blood. This TCR derives from a woman under 30 who had recovered from COVID-19. The CDR3 sequence is CVSREGAGPDEKLFF. For the CDR3, the DNA is TGTGTATCTAGGGAAGGGGCCGGCCCGGACGAAAAACTGTTTTTT.